Shown below are 14 T cell receptor beta chains from a single sample sequenced in a study of T cell changes during pregnancy in multiple sclerosis. Here immunoSEQ multiplex PCR was the method, and the copy in TCRdb shows in-frame clones only, minus some. This sample yields 40,000 to 45,000 clones, of which about 93% are seen a single time; 0.61% belongs to the top ten. This sample comprised CD4+ T cells from peripheral blood mononuclear cells, obtained in the third trimester of pregnancy. These receptors were obtained from a female donor with multiple sclerosis, enrolled in a pregnancy study.

The rearrangement links TRBV20-1 to TRBJ1-3; D ambiguous. Trimming shortened V by 4 bases and J by 4 bases, and 5 bases separated the two germline ends. CDR3 size: 11 residues. Looked up from germline, CDR1 is DFQATT and CDR2 is SNEGSKA (reference sequence). The CDR3 here is CSATPGNTIYF. The CDR3 DNA is TGCAGTGCTACTCCCGGAAACACCATATATTTT.

The count of this clone is one. The CDR3: CASSDRTGGMSPQHF. In DNA form, the CDR3 reads TGTGCCAGCAGTGATAGGACAGGGGGTATGTCGCCCCAGCATTTT. This chain joins TRBV6-1 and TRBJ1-5; 10 bases are a match to TRBD1. The germline V gene encodes CDR1 MNHNS and CDR2 SASEGT. The CDR3 is 15 amino acids. Unmatched junction bases numbered 8, after V lost 3 bases and J lost 9 bases.

V gene TRBV4-2 combines with J gene TRBJ2-1; 9 bases map to TRBD2. Trimming at V came to 2 bases and at J to 7 bases, leaving 9 bases not matched to a gene. This CDR3 spans 16 amino acids. Germline-derived CDR1 and CDR2 are LGHNA and YNFKEQ. The DNA for the CDR3 is TGTGCCAGCAGCCAAAGTGGGGCGGGGGGGCCGAATGAGCAGTTCTTC. This translates into CASSQSGAGGPNEQFF.

The chain employs TRBV21-1 and TRBJ1-5; the table's D call, TRBD1, was not checked against the DNA. TRBV21-1 is a recognized pseudogene. The CDR3 has 15 residues. The CDR3 region has the DNA TGTGCCAGCAGCAAAAGGCCGACAGGGGGCCAGCCCCAGCATTTT. Residues: CASSKRPTGGQPQHF.

This clone has just one count. CDR3 residues: CASSPPGQGLGQPQHF. The CDR3 nucleotides are TGTGCCAGCAGCCCGCCCGGACAGGGCCTAGGGCAGCCCCAGCATTTT. The V gene is TRBV7-2, the J gene TRBJ1-5; TRBD1 matches at 8 bases. Germline V gene data show CDR1 as SGHTA and CDR2 as FQGNSA. The CDR3 is 16 residues long. V shed 5 bases and J 7 bases; nucleotides not matched to a gene: 13.

The chain joins TRBV28 to TRBJ2-1; D is unresolved. CDR3 size: 15 residues. V lost 6 bases and J 0 bases, leaving 12 bases between the germline ends. CDR1 MDHEN and CDR2 SYDVKM come from the germline V gene. This CDR3 reads CASSQQKSSYNEQFF. CDR3 nucleotide sequence: TGTGCCAGCAGCCAACAGAAGAGCTCCTACAATGAGCAGTTCTTC.

CDR3 region: CASSPNSNQPQHF. The CDR3 DNA reads TGTGCCAGCTCACCCAATAGCAATCAGCCCCAGCATTTT. The chain employs TRBV18 and TRBJ1-5; D unresolved. This CDR3 region has 13 residues. The germline V gene has CDR1 KGHSH and CDR2 LQKENI. V lost 3 bases to trimming and J lost 0 bases, with 3 bases between them.

The rearrangement joins TRBV5-5 to TRBJ2-1, with 9 bases identical to TRBD2. J gave up 0 bases and V 4 bases, and 5 bases lay outside the gene matches. The CDR3 has 16 amino acids. Germline lookup yields CDR1 SGHKS and CDR2 YYEKEE (reference sequence). Here the CDR3 reads CASSTSSGGSYNEQFF. For the CDR3, the DNA is TGTGCCAGCAGCACGAGTAGCGGGGGCTCCTACAATGAGCAGTTCTTC.

J is TRBJ2-5 and V is TRBV28; 9 positions agree with TRBD1. Germline lookup yields CDR1 MDHEN and CDR2 SYDVKM. The CDR3 is 16 amino acids. Trimming cost V 10 bases and J 3 bases; bases outside gene matches: 15. The CDR3 DNA reads as TGTGCCATACAGAAACCCGGGGGACAGGGAAAAGAGACCCAGTACTTC. Translating it yields CAIQKPGGQGKETQYF.

The CDR3 coding sequence is TGTGCCAGTAGTATGGGACTGAATAGCAATCAGCCCCAGCATTTT. Its translation: CASSMGLNSNQPQHF. The J gene is TRBJ1-5, the V gene TRBV19; a possible D gene is TRBD1 (5 bases). CDR3 size: 15 residues. Trimming removed 3 bases from V and 0 bases from J, with 9 bases in between. Germline CDR1 LNHDA, CDR2 SQIVND (reference sequence).

This chain joins TRBV5-1 and TRBJ1-4; D not certain. V was clipped by 6 bases and J by 6 bases, with 18 bases between them. There are 15 residues in the CDR3. Germline V gives CDR1 SGHRS, CDR2 YFSETQ. CDR3 amino acids: CASTSGDRVDEKLFF. The CDR3 DNA is TGCGCCAGCACCAGTGGAGACCGTGTCGATGAAAAACTGTTTTTT.

The J gene is TRBJ2-2, the V gene TRBV7-6; 7 bases map to TRBD1. The germline CDR1 and CDR2 sequences are SGHVS and FNYEAQ. Germline trimming cut 2 bases from V and 0 bases from J; bases unmatched to any gene: 0. The CDR3 sequence is 15 residues long. Written as DNA, the CDR3 is TGTGCCAGCAGCTTACAGGGGGCGAACACCGGGGAGCTGTTTTTT. It encodes CASSLQGANTGELFF.

The V gene is TRBV11-2, the J gene TRBJ2-1; the D gene is possibly TRBD1 (5 bases). V gave up 1 base and J gave up 11 bases, with 9 bases separating them. The CDR3 totals 12 residues. Germline V gene sequence: CDR1 SGHAT, CDR2 FQNNGV. The CDR3 DNA reads TGTGCCAGCAGCTTAGTTATGGGGCAGCAGTTCTTC. Translated, it gives CASSLVMGQQFF.

The genes are TRBV11-2 and TRBJ2-1, with D maybe TRBD1 (5 bases). Trimming shortened V by 5 bases and J by 4 bases, and 21 bases separated the two germline ends. Germline V gene sequence: CDR1 SGHAT, CDR2 FQNNGV. This CDR3 spans 17 amino acids. The CDR3 nucleotides are TGTGCCAGCAGCCTCGAAAGGGGCAGGAGCAGGTACAATGAGCAGTTCTTC. Protein sequence: CASSLERGRSRYNEQFF.